The rows below give T cell receptor beta chains drawn from one sample of a study of a mutant IDH1 vaccine in newly diagnosed glioma. Assay: immunoSEQ multiplex PCR; the TCRdb copy retains only in-frame clones and omits some. The data contain around 120,000 clones, roughly 78% of them singletons. No antigens are known for them. This specimen was PBMCs, taken from a glioma patient whose treatment included an IDH1 peptide vaccine. The receptors stem from a man in his forties with glioma. Both conserved end residues are part of each CDR3. Each record gives: CDR3 protein, CDR3 DNA, D gene, clone size, V gene, J gene. The D gene is left open where the match is weak. Size is stated for part of the rows, as once, few or many counts, or as a class when the clone is expanded.

CASSPEDREGYTF	TGTGCCAGTAGTCCCGAGGACAGGGAAGGCTACACCTTC	TRBD1	few	TRBV19	TRBJ1-2
CASSVADLAGETQYF	TGTGCCAGCAGCGTAGCGGATCTAGCGGGAGAGACCCAGTACTTC	TRBD2	.	TRBV9	TRBJ2-5
CASSLGAPAGTDTQYF	TGTGCCAGCAGCTTAGGAGCTCCCGCGGGCACAGATACGCAGTATTTT	.	.	TRBV7-9	TRBJ2-3
CASSEVAKKLQYEQYF	TGTGCCAGCAGTGAAGTAGCTAAGAAGCTGCAGTACGAGCAGTACTTC	.	once	TRBV6-1	TRBJ2-7
CASSLAKGRPNEKLFF	TGTGCCAGCAGCTTAGCAAAGGGACGACCTAATGAAAAACTGTTTTTT	.	.	TRBV7-9	TRBJ1-4
CATSDRGPYEQYF	TGTGCCACCTCAGACAGGGGGCCTTACGAGCAGTACTTC	TRBD1	.	TRBV18	TRBJ2-7
CASSLLMGWSNEKLFF	TGTGCCAGCAGTTTATTGATGGGATGGTCTAATGAAAAACTGTTTTTT	.	.	TRBV28	TRBJ1-4
CAISESPGQFPSYEQYF	TGTGCCATCAGTGAGTCTCCAGGGCAGTTCCCCTCCTACGAGCAGTACTTC	.	.	TRBV10-3	TRBJ2-7
CATRQGASAYEQYF	TGTGCCACGCGACAGGGGGCGAGCGCCTACGAGCAGTACTTC	TRBD1	.	TRBV19	TRBJ2-7
CASSFPTRDTQYF	TGTGCCAGCAGCTTTCCGACGAGGGATACGCAGTATTTT	.	.	TRBV5-5	TRBJ2-3
CASGWTGRNEQFF	TGTGCTAGTGGTTGGACAGGACGTAATGAGCAGTTCTTC	TRBD1	.	TRBV12-5	TRBJ2-1
CASSTGVWTEAFF	TGTGCCAGCAGTACAGGGGTTTGGACTGAAGCTTTCTTT	TRBD1	.	TRBV27	TRBJ1-1
CASSFSGGGAFFATQYF	TGTGCCAGCAGCTTTAGCGGCGGGGGGGCCTTTTTTGCGACCCAGTACTTC	TRBD2	.	TRBV7-2	TRBJ2-5
CAWSRPVGGGYTF	TGTGCCTGGAGTCGCCCAGTGGGTGGTGGCTACACCTTC	.	.	TRBV30	TRBJ1-2
CASSLRGEQFF	TGTGCCAGCAGTTTAAGGGGTGAGCAGTTCTTC	.	.	TRBV27	TRBJ2-1
CASSISPTGTRTYEQYF	TGTGCCAGTAGTATCTCCCCCACCGGGACTAGGACCTACGAGCAGTACTTC	TRBD2	.	TRBV19	TRBJ2-7
CASSLRRGRVKNTEAFF	TGTGCCAGCAGCTTACGTAGGGGAAGGGTAAAGAACACTGAAGCTTTCTTT	.	.	TRBV11-2	TRBJ1-1
CASSLDLTVNTEAFF	TGTGCCAGCAGCTTAGACCTTACGGTGAACACTGAAGCTTTCTTT	.	.	TRBV7-9	TRBJ1-1
CASSPRWGAGLSSYEQYF	TGTGCCAGCAGTCCCCGGTGGGGGGCGGGTCTCAGCTCCTACGAGCAGTACTTC	.	.	TRBV27	TRBJ2-7
CARSRGTSGTPYEQYF	TGTGCCAGAAGCAGAGGGACTAGCGGGACGCCCTACGAGCAGTACTTC	TRBD2	.	TRBV5-3	TRBJ2-7
CASSKGQEVINQPQHF	TGTGCCAGCAGCAAAGGGCAGGAGGTTATCAATCAGCCCCAGCATTTT	.	.	TRBV21-1	TRBJ1-5
CASSVTTDTQYF	TGTGCCAGCAGCGTTACCACAGATACGCAGTATTTT	.	.	TRBV9	TRBJ2-3
CASSLTPTGAQGNTIYF	TGTGCCAGCAGCTTGACCCCGACAGGGGCGCAGGGAAACACCATATATTTT	TRBD1	.	TRBV7-3	TRBJ1-3
CASSKVRAGHGYTF	TGTGCCAGCAGCAAAGTGCGGGCGGGCCATGGCTACACCTTC	.	once	TRBV21-1	TRBJ1-2
CASSPRTGGYTGELFF	TGTGCCAGCAGCCCCCGGACAGGGGGCTACACCGGGGAGCTGTTTTTT	TRBD1	.	TRBV11-2	TRBJ2-2
CASSISSIQPQHF	TGTGCCAGTAGTATTTCGTCCATACAGCCCCAGCATTTT	.	.	TRBV19	TRBJ1-5
CAISSTTSSYEQYF	TGTGCCATCAGTTCAACCACAAGCTCCTACGAGCAGTACTTC	.	.	TRBV10-3	TRBJ2-7
CASSAQGAFTEAFF	TGTGCCAGCAGTGCACAGGGGGCGTTCACTGAAGCTTTCTTT	TRBD1	once	TRBV2	TRBJ1-1
CASSLPPAEAFF	TGTGCCAGCAGCTTGCCCCCGGCTGAAGCTTTCTTT	.	few	TRBV5-6	TRBJ1-1
CASSPPGHKNEAFF	TGTGCCAGCAGCCCACCGGGACATAAAAATGAAGCTTTCTTT	.	few	TRBV7-9	TRBJ1-1
CASIPGGGNQPQHF	TGTGCCAGCATCCCTGGGGGGGGAAATCAGCCCCAGCATTTT	.	.	TRBV28	TRBJ1-5
CASSRPGQGLNTIYF	TGTGCCAGCAGCCGACCGGGACAGGGTTTAAACACCATATATTTT	TRBD1	.	TRBV5-6	TRBJ1-3
CASSLSPVGEQYF	TGTGCCAGCAGTTTATCACCCGTCGGCGAGCAGTACTTC	.	.	TRBV28	TRBJ2-7
CASSIDRGGGLYGYTF	TGTGCCAGTAGTATAGATCGGGGCGGTGGACTCTATGGCTACACCTTC	.	.	TRBV19	TRBJ1-2
CASSPGLSTDTQYF	TGTGCCAGCAGCCCAGGACTGAGCACAGATACGCAGTATTTT	.	.	TRBV5-5	TRBJ2-3
CASSQDLAGPYNSPLHF	TGCGCCAGCAGCCAAGATCTGGCAGGCCCCTATAATTCACCCCTCCACTTT	.	few	TRBV4-1	TRBJ1-6
CAWSFRSGTEAFF	TGTGCCTGGAGTTTCCGGAGCGGGACTGAAGCTTTCTTT	.	.	TRBV30	TRBJ1-1
CASSLLPTGRASSGNTIYF	TGTGCCAGCAGCTTATTACCGACAGGGCGCGCGAGCTCTGGAAACACCATATATTTT	TRBD1	.	TRBV7-2	TRBJ1-3
CAWSVRGGGAGGYTF	TGTGCCTGGAGTGTACGGGGAGGGGGCGCCGGTGGCTACACCTTC	TRBD1	.	TRBV30	TRBJ1-2
CASSFGDRSGNTIYF	TGTGCCAGCAGCTTTGGCGACAGGTCTGGAAACACCATATATTTT	.	.	TRBV7-9	TRBJ1-3
CAISAGGGGRSDTQYF	TGTGCCATCAGTGCTGGCGGCGGGGGGAGGTCAGATACGCAGTATTTT	TRBD2	.	TRBV10-3	TRBJ2-3
CASSAREDSNQPQHF	TGTGCCAGCAGTGCCCGGGAAGATAGCAATCAGCCCCAGCATTTT	.	few	TRBV6-5	TRBJ1-5
CASSGAGVLEEGGYTF	TGTGCCAGCTCTGGGGCTGGTGTGCTGGAAGAGGGAGGCTACACCTTC	.	.	TRBV2	TRBJ1-2
CASKNPNTEAFF	TGTGCCAGCAAAAACCCGAACACTGAAGCTTTCTTT	.	.	TRBV6-5	TRBJ1-1
CATLVNGLAGGNTGELFF	TGTGCCACCCTTGTAAACGGACTAGCGGGGGGAAACACCGGGGAGCTGTTTTTT	TRBD2	.	TRBV15	TRBJ2-2
CASSSDRGQVAGDNEQFF	TGTGCCAGCAGTTCAGACAGGGGGCAGGTAGCGGGAGACAATGAGCAGTTCTTC	.	.	TRBV28	TRBJ2-1
CASRNRGPNTGELFF	TGTGCCAGCAGGAACAGGGGGCCGAACACCGGGGAGCTGTTTTTT	TRBD1	.	TRBV11-2	TRBJ2-2
CASSSAGGTDTQYF	TGTGCCAGCAGTTCAGCGGGAGGCACAGATACGCAGTATTTT	TRBD2	.	TRBV6-8	TRBJ2-3
CASSPTGVSNQPQHF	TGTGCCAGCTCACCGACAGGTGTTAGCAATCAGCCCCAGCATTTT	.	.	TRBV18	TRBJ1-5
CASSTPGVYNEQFF	TGTGCCAGTAGTACCCCTGGGGTCTACAATGAGCAGTTCTTC	.	.	TRBV19	TRBJ2-1
CASSPRVGGGELFF	TGCGCCAGCAGCCCCCGGGTAGGTGGCGGGGAGCTGTTTTTT	.	few	TRBV4-3	TRBJ2-2
CASSFGTGRTDTQYF	TGCGCCAGCAGCTTCGGGACAGGGCGGACAGATACGCAGTATTTT	TRBD1	.	TRBV5-1	TRBJ2-3
CASSHSGGVEETQYF	TGTGCCAGCAGCCACTCCGGGGGGGTAGAGGAGACCCAGTACTTC	TRBD2	.	TRBV4-2	TRBJ2-5
CASSEDLPYEQYF	TGTGCCAGCAGTGAAGACTTACCCTACGAGCAGTACTTC	.	.	TRBV2	TRBJ2-7